This TCR beta chain was captured in a study of blood T cell repertoires in COVID-19 (dated by TCRdb to about 2020). In the study overall: Samples from collaborators originated in the United States, Italy and Spain and spanned both the acute and convalescent phases of COVID-19. A de-identified subject ID, COVID-19 status, age in years and sex were almost always included in the sample metadata. The samples were drawn from the first 160 participants of the ongoing ImmuneRACE study and from more than 1,000 subjects provided by 6 global collaborators. The repertoires were released in a freely available public database intended as a resource for research on the immune response to SARS-CoV-2. Subjects who had been exposed to COVID-19, were actively infected with it, or had recovered from it provided the deeply sampled blood TCRbeta repertoires that made up the dataset. The material from the prospective study consisted of cDNA or gDNA derived from T cells, B-cell-depleted T cells, or PBMCs. Where available, HLA class I and class II types were obtained from metadata supplied by the sample provider rather than from assay-based typing. Paper-wide results and their limitations: How much clinical and demographic metadata was included differed by source and by participant, and the metadata was provided uncurated.

The immunoSEQ Assay, a bias-controlled multiplex PCR, was used to amplify TCRbeta CDR3 regions from genomic DNA. On the study's bioinformatics: Within the assay, amplification of reference gene primers was used to estimate how many nucleated cells each sample contained. Sequence reads were collapsed and filtered to measure the absolute abundance of every unique TCRbeta CDR3 rearrangement. For each sample, productive Simpson clonality was calculated as the square root of Simpson's diversity index over productive rearrangements. The immuneACCESS repertoire file appears here via TCRdb, limited to in-frame rearrangements. These files lack a portion of the clones; in checked studies, under half of the deficit traces to unresolved V genes, and the cause of the others is not known. The V and J calls and clone size come from that table; D and trimming were worked out from the DNA. The sample contains 68,000 or so clones, roughly 87% of them found a single time. 8% to 10% of the sample is held by the ten biggest clonotypes.

Each collaborating institution followed its own protocols to collect whole blood in K2EDTA tubes. For TCRbeta analysis, collaborator samples were shipped as frozen whole blood, as isolated PBMCs, or as DNA extracted from either sample type. To note about this clone: Its antigen is still unknown. It has no much larger one-base neighbor in the sample; base qualities were not kept.

From the germline V gene, CDR1 is SGDLS and CDR2 is YYNGEE. Trimming costs V 0 bases and J 2 bases, and their ends lie 10 bases apart. The CDR3 has 15 amino acids, counting the end cysteine and phenylalanine. Just the 45-base CDR3 DNA is kept, in frame starting at base 1. The sequenced sample was peripheral blood. The sequence came from a man aged 50 to 60 with active COVID-19. The chain links TRBV9 with TRBJ2-3; the best D guess is TRBD1, with 5 bases matching. The CDR3: CASSVVGVNTDTQYF. The DNA is as follows: TGTGCCAGCAGCGTAGTAGGGGTAAACACAGATACGCAGTATTTT.